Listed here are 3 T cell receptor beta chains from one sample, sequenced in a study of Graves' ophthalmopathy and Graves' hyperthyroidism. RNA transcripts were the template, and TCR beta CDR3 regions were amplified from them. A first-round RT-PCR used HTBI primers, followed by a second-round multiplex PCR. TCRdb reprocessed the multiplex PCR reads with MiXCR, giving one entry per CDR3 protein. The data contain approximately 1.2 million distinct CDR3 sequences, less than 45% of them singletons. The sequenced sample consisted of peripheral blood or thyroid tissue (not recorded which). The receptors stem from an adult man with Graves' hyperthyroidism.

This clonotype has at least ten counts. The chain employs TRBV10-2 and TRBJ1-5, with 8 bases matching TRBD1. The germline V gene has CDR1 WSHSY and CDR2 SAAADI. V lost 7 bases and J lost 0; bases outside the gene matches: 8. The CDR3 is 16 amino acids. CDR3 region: CASKPQGEGSNQPQHF. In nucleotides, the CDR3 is TGCGCCAGCAAACCACAGGGGGAGGGTAGCAATCAGCCCCAGCATTTT.

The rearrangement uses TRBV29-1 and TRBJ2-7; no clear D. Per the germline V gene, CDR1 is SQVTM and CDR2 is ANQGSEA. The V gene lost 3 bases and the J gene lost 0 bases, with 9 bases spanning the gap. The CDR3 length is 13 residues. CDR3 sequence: CSVDGPSSYEQYF. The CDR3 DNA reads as TGCAGCGTTGACGGTCCTAGCTCCTACGAGCAGTACTTC.

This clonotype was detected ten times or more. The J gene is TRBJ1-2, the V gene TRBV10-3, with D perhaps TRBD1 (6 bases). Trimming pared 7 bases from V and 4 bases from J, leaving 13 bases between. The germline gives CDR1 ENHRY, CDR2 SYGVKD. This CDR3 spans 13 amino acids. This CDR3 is CAITTGQLYGYTF. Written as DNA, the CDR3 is TGTGCCATCACCACAGGACAGCTCTATGGCTACACCTTC.